A selection of T cell receptor beta chains follows, all from one sample in a study of response to subunit inactivated influenza vaccine. TCRdb reprocessed the RT-PCR reads with MiXCR, giving one entry per CDR3 protein. Found here are about 620,000 distinct CDR3 sequences, about 11% of them singletons; the top ten hold roughly 9.6%. Another study also made use of these data, one on T cells expressing NK-cell markers.

The specimen comprised PBMCs from blood, sampled on the day of vaccination. Receptors were obtained from a man aged 50-60 years who received an inactivated influenza vaccine. Each CDR3 is given with its conserved first and last residue. D genes are given only for firm matches. Only some rows state a clone size, as once, few, many or a class for expanded clones.

d_call: TRBD2; v_call: TRBV27; clone_size: .; j_call: TRBJ2-1; cdr3_nt: TGTGCCAGCAGTTTAATCGGGGGGGACGTATACAATGAGCAGTTCTTC; cdr3_aa: CASSLIGGDVYNEQFF
d_call: .; v_call: TRBV3-1; clone_size: many; j_call: TRBJ2-3; cdr3_nt: TGTGCCAGCAGCCAAGCTGGCGGCGGGTTCACAGATACGCAGTATTTT; cdr3_aa: CASSQAGGGFTDTQYF
d_call: TRBD1; v_call: TRBV5-1; clone_size: .; j_call: TRBJ2-1; cdr3_nt: TGCGCCAGCAGCCGTAACTGGGGGACAGGGGTTTACAATGAGCAGTTCTTC; cdr3_aa: CASSRNWGTGVYNEQFF
d_call: .; v_call: TRBV4-1; clone_size: many; j_call: TRBJ2-3; cdr3_nt: TGCGCCAGCAGCCAAGATGGCGAGCCCGAGGATACGCAGTATTTT; cdr3_aa: CASSQDGEPEDTQYF
d_call: .; v_call: TRBV4-1; clone_size: few; j_call: TRBJ2-7; cdr3_nt: TGCGCCAGCAGCCAAGATAGAGAGGCCGCCTACGAGCAGTACTTC; cdr3_aa: CASSQDREAAYEQYF
d_call: .; v_call: TRBV20-1; clone_size: many; j_call: TRBJ2-1; cdr3_nt: TGCAGTGCTAGTCCCGGGAGCTCCTACAATGAGCAGTTCTTC; cdr3_aa: CSASPGSSYNEQFF
d_call: .; v_call: TRBV12-3/TRBV12-4; clone_size: few; j_call: TRBJ1-1; cdr3_nt: TGTGCCAGCAGTTTGGGGGGGGAGGGACTGGGACCCTTT; cdr3_aa: CASSLGGEGLGPF
d_call: .; v_call: TRBV28; clone_size: .; j_call: TRBJ2-7; cdr3_nt: TGTGCCAGCAGTTTTGGGTTTATGAGTGAGCAGTACTTC; cdr3_aa: CASSFGFMSEQYF
d_call: .; v_call: TRBV20-1; clone_size: few; j_call: TRBJ2-3; cdr3_nt: TGCAGTGCTAGTGTGAGGAGCCCAGATACGCAGTATTTT; cdr3_aa: CSASVRSPDTQYF
d_call: .; v_call: TRBV20-1; clone_size: few; j_call: TRBJ2-3; cdr3_nt: TGCAGTGCTAGAAGGGGGTTGGGCACAGATACGCAGTATTTT; cdr3_aa: CSARRGLGTDTQYF
d_call: .; v_call: TRBV27; clone_size: .; j_call: TRBJ2-5; cdr3_nt: TGTGCCAGCAGTTTAATCAAGCGGATTCAAGAGACCCAGTACTTC; cdr3_aa: CASSLIKRIQETQYF
d_call: TRBD2; v_call: TRBV6-5; clone_size: many; j_call: TRBJ2-7; cdr3_nt: TGTGCCAGCAGTTACGCGGGGGGATCCTACGAGCAGTACTTC; cdr3_aa: CASSYAGGSYEQYF
d_call: .; v_call: TRBV28; clone_size: few; j_call: TRBJ2-1; cdr3_nt: TGTGCCAGCAGTCCTCAACTAGGACGGCGAAGCTCCTACAATGAGCAGTTCTTC; cdr3_aa: CASSPQLGRRSSYNEQFF
d_call: TRBD1; v_call: TRBV7-2; clone_size: .; j_call: TRBJ2-2; cdr3_nt: TGTGCCAGCAGCCCCCAGCTCGGACAGGGTAGAACCGGGGAGCTGTTTTTT; cdr3_aa: CASSPQLGQGRTGELFF
d_call: TRBD2; v_call: TRBV10-3; clone_size: .; j_call: TRBJ2-1; cdr3_nt: TGTGCCACCCTGGGCAGCGGGAGGGGTAACAATGAGCAGTTCTTC; cdr3_aa: CATLGSGRGNNEQFF
d_call: .; v_call: TRBV3-1; clone_size: few; j_call: TRBJ1-1; cdr3_nt: TGTGCCAGCAGCCATTACGGACAGCTGAACACTGAAGCTTTCTTT; cdr3_aa: CASSHYGQLNTEAFF
d_call: TRBD1; v_call: TRBV20-1; clone_size: few; j_call: TRBJ2-4; cdr3_nt: TGCAGTGCCCTACCGAGCGGGACAGGGAAAAACATTCAGTACTTC; cdr3_aa: CSALPSGTGKNIQYF
d_call: TRBD2; v_call: TRBV5-1; clone_size: few; j_call: TRBJ2-1; cdr3_nt: TGCGCCAGCGGGAGCGGGGTCAATGAGCAGTTCTTC; cdr3_aa: CASGSGVNEQFF
d_call: TRBD2; v_call: TRBV10-3; clone_size: .; j_call: TRBJ2-2; cdr3_nt: TGTGCCATCAGTGATTTCGTAACTAGCGGGGGCCAAAACACCGGGGAGCTGTTTTTT; cdr3_aa: CAISDFVTSGGQNTGELFF
d_call: .; v_call: TRBV20-1; clone_size: .; j_call: TRBJ2-7; cdr3_nt: TGCAGTGCTAGATTGGCTGCGGGGGAGCAGTACTTC; cdr3_aa: CSARLAAGEQYF
d_call: .; v_call: TRBV6-5; clone_size: .; j_call: TRBJ1-5; cdr3_nt: TGTGCCAGCAGCTACATGGATGATCAGCCCCAGCATTTT; cdr3_aa: CASSYMDDQPQHF
d_call: TRBD1; v_call: TRBV5-1; clone_size: few; j_call: TRBJ2-4; cdr3_nt: TGCGCCAGCAGCGGCGCCGGCTCCATCGGGACAGGGGTTCGGGAGGCCAAAAACATTCAGTACTTC; cdr3_aa: CASSGAGSIGTGVREAKNIQYF
d_call: TRBD1; v_call: TRBV6-1; clone_size: few; j_call: TRBJ2-5; cdr3_nt: TGTGCCAGCAGCAGGGACAGGGTCGGGACCCAGTACTTC; cdr3_aa: CASSRDRVGTQYF
d_call: .; v_call: TRBV10-3; clone_size: .; j_call: TRBJ1-1; cdr3_nt: TGTGCCATCAGTGAGTCGAGAGAGAACACTGAAGCTTTCTTT; cdr3_aa: CAISESRENTEAFF
d_call: .; v_call: TRBV3-1; clone_size: few; j_call: TRBJ2-1; cdr3_nt: TGTGCCAGCAGCCAAGATTCAAGCGTCTATGAGCAGTTCTTC; cdr3_aa: CASSQDSSVYEQFF
d_call: TRBD1; v_call: TRBV6-2/TRBV6-3; clone_size: many; j_call: TRBJ1-2; cdr3_nt: TGTGCCAGCAGTTACGAACATTGGGACAGAACAAACTATGGCTACACCTTC; cdr3_aa: CASSYEHWDRTNYGYTF
d_call: .; v_call: TRBV7-2; clone_size: few; j_call: TRBJ2-7; cdr3_nt: TGTGCCAGCAGCTTCATCGCAGCCTACGAGCAGTACTTC; cdr3_aa: CASSFIAAYEQYF
d_call: .; v_call: TRBV20-1; clone_size: .; j_call: TRBJ1-1; cdr3_nt: TGCTATCCGGGCGGGAGCACTGAAGCTTTCTTT; cdr3_aa: CYPGGSTEAFF
d_call: TRBD2; v_call: TRBV12-3/TRBV12-4; clone_size: many; j_call: TRBJ2-1; cdr3_nt: TGTGCCTCACAGCGGGGGTCCTCCTACAATGAGCAGTTCTTC; cdr3_aa: CASQRGSSYNEQFF
d_call: .; v_call: TRBV20-1; clone_size: .; j_call: TRBJ2-1; cdr3_nt: TGCAGTGCTAGAGATCTCCAGGCGAAAAGCTCCTACAATGAGCAGTTCTTC; cdr3_aa: CSARDLQAKSSYNEQFF